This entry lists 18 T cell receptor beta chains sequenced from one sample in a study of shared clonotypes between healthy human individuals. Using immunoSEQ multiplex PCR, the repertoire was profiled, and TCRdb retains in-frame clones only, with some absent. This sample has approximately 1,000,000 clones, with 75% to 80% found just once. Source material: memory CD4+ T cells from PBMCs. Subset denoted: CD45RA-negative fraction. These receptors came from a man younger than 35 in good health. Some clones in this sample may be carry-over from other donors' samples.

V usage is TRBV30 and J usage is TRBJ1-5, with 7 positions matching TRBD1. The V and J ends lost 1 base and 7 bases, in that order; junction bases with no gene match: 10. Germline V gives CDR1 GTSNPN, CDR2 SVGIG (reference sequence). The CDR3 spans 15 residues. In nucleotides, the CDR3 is TGTGCCTGGAGTGAACCGGGACAGACGAGACAGCCCCAGCATTTT. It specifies CAWSEPGQTRQPQHF.

The CDR3 coding sequence is TGTGCCAGCAGTTACGATATTAAGGGTGAGCAGTTCTTC. Its translation: CASSYDIKGEQFF. V gene TRBV6-5 combines with J gene TRBJ2-1, with D unresolved. Looked up from germline, CDR1 is MNHEY and CDR2 is SVGAGI. The CDR3 loop spans 13 amino acids. V shed 2 bases and J shed 9 bases, with 11 bases lying between them.

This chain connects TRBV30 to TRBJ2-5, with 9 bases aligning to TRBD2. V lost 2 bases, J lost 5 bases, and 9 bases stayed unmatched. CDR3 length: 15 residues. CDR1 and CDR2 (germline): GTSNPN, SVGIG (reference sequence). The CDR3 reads CAWSLSGRPWETQYF. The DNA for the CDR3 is TGTGCCTGGAGTCTGAGCGGGAGGCCGTGGGAGACCCAGTACTTC.

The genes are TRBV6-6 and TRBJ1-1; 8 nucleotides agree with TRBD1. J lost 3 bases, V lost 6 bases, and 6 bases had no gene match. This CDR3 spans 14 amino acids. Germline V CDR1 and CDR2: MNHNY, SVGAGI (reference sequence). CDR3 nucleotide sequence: TGTGCCAGCAGGGCCCCGGGACAGGACACTGAAGCTTTCTTT. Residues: CASRAPGQDTEAFF.

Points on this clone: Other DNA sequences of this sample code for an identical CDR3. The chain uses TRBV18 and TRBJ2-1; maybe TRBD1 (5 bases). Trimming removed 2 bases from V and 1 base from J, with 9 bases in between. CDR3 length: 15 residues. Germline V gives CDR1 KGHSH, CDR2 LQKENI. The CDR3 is CASSPSQGSYNEQFF. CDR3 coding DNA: TGTGCCAGCTCACCATCTCAGGGTTCCTACAATGAGCAGTTCTTC. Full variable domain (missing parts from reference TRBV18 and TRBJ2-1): NAGVMQNPRHLVRRRGQEARLRCSPMKGHSHVYWYRQLPEEGLKFMVYLQKENIIDESGMPKERFSAEFPKEGPSILRIQQVVRGDSAAYFCASSPSQGSYNEQFFGPGTRLTVL.

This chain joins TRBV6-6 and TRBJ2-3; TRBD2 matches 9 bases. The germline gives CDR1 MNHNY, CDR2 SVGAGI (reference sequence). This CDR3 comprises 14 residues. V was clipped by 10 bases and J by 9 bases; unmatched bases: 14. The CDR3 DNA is TGTGCCACCGAAAATCGGGCTAGCGGGGTAACGCAGTATTTT. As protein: CATENRASGVTQYF.

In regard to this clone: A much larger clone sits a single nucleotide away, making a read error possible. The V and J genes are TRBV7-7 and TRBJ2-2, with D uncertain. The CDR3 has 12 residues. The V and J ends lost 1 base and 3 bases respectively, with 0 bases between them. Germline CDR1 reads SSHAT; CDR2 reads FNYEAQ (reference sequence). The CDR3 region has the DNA TGTGCCAGCAGCTTAGACACCGGGGAGCTGTTTTTT. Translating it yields CASSLDTGELFF.

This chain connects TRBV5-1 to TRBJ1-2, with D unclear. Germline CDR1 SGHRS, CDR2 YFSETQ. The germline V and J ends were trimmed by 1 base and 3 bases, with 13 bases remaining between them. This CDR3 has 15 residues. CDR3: CASSLLAVADYGYTF. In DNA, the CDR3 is TGCGCCAGCAGCTTGCTCGCGGTGGCTGACTATGGCTACACCTTC. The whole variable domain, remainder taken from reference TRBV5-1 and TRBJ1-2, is KAGVTQTPRYLIKTRGQQVTLSCSPISGHRSVSWYQQTPGQGLQFLFEYFSETQRNKGNFPGRFSGRQFSNSRSEMNVSTLELGDSALYLCASSLLAVADYGYTFGSGTRLTVV.

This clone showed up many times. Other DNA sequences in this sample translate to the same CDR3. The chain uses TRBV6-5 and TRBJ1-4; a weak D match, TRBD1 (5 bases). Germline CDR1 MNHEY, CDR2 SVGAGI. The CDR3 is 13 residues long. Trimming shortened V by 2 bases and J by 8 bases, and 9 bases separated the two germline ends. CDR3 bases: TGTGCCAGCAGTTACAGGGGAGGGGAAAAACTGTTTTTT. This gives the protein CASSYRGGEKLFF.

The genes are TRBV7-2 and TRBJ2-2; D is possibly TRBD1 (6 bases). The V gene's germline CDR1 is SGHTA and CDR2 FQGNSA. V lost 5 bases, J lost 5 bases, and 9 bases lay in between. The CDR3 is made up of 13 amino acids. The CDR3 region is CASSTTGTGELFF. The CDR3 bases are TGTGCCAGCAGCACGACAGGAACCGGGGAGCTGTTTTTT.

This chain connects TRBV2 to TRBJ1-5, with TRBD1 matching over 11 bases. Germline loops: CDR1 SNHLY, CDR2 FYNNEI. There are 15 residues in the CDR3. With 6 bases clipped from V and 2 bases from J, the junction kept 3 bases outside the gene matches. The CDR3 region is CASSGQGAGNQPQHF. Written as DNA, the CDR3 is TGTGCCAGCAGCGGACAGGGGGCCGGCAATCAGCCCCAGCATTTT.

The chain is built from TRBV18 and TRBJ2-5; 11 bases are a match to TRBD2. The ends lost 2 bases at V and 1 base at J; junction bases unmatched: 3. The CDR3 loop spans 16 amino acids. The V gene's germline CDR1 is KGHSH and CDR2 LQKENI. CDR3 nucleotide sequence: TGTGCCAGCTCACCAGTCCTAGCGGGAGGCCAAGAGACCCAGTACTTC. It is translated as CASSPVLAGGQETQYF.

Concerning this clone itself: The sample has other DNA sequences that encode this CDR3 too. CDR3 in DNA: TGTGCCAGCAGCCGAGGGGGTTCAACAGATACGCAGTATTTT. This translates into CASSRGGSTDTQYF. The J gene is TRBJ2-3, the V gene TRBV7-2; tentatively, D is TRBD1 (6 bases). CDR1 SGHTA and CDR2 FQGNSA come from the germline V gene. The CDR3 consists of 14 residues. Trimming took 5 bases from V and 3 from J, leaving 12 bases between them.

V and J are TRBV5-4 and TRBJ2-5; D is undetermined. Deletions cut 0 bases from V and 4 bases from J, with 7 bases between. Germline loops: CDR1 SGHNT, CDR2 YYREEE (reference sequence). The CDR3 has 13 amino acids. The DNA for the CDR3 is TGTGCCAGCAGCTTGGGGTCAGCAGAGACCCAGTACTTC. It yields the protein CASSLGSAETQYF.

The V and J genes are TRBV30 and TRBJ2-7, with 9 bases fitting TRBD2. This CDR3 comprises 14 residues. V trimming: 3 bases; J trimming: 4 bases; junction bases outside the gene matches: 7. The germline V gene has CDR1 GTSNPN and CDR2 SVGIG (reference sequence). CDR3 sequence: CAWRIEREVYEQYF. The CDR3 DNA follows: TGTGCCTGGAGAATCGAGCGGGAGGTGTACGAGCAGTACTTC.

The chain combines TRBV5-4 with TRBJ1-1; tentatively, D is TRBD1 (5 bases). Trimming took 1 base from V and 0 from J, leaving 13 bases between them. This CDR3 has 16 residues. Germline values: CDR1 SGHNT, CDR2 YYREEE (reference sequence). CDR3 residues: CASSLFQRQLNTEAFF. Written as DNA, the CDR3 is TGTGCCAGCAGCTTGTTCCAACGACAGCTGAACACTGAAGCTTTCTTT.

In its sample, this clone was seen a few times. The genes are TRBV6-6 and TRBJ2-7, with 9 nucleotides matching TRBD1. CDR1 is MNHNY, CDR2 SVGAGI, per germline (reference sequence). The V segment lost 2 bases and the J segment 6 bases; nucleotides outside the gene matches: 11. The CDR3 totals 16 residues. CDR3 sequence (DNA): TGTGCCAGCAGTTACCGGGGGCCGGGACAGGGAGGCGAGCAGTACTTC. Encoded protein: CASSYRGPGQGGEQYF.

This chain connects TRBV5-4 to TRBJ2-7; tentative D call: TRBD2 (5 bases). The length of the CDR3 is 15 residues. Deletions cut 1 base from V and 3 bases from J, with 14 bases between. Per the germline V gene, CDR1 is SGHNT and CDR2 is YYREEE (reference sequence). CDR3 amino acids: CASSLPASGRYEQYF. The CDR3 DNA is TGTGCCAGCAGCTTGCCTGCCAGCGGCCGCTACGAGCAGTACTTC.